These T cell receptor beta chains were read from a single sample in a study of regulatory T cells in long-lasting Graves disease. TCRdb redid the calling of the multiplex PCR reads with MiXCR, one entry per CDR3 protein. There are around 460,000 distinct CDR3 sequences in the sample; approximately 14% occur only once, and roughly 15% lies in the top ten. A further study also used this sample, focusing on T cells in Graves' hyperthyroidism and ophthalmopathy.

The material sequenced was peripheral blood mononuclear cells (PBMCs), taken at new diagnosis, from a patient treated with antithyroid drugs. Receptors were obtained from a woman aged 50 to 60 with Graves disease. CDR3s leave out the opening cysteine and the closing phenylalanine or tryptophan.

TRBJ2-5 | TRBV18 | ASSPPDPTETQY
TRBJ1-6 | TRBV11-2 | ASSLEGKDKLPNSPLH
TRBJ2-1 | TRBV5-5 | ASSPWGNKDNEQF
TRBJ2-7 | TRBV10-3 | AISQGDYEQY
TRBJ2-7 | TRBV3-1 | ASSPSSVGQGAYEQY
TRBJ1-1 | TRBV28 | ASTGLSWDTEAF
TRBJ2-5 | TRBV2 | ASRKGLAGETQY
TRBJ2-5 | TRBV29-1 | SGRDSDGETQY
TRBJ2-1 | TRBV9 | ASSEGLAVYNEQF
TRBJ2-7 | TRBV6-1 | ASSTRDTGYEQY
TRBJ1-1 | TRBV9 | ASSVRPGNTEAF
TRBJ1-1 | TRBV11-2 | ASSLAPPTEAF
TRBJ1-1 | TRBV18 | ASSPTEGARAEAF
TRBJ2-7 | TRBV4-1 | ASSPNTGTGSYEQY
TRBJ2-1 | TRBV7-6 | ASSSLDGTSGRAVDEQF
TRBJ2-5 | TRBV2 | ASYRGEYQETQY
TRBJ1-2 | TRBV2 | ASSASETYGYT
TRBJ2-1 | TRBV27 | ASRVGAHEQF
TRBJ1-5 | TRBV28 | ASGLRLHSNQPQH
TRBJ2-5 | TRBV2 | ASSQGGQTSSQGIQETQY
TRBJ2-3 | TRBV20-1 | SAFGTRVITDTQY
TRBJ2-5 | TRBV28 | ASSLSGAGGETQY
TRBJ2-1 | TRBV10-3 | AISESASGSFEQF
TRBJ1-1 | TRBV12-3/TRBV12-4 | ASRPGQVNTETF
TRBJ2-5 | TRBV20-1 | SASPSSGMKTQY
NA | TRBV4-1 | ASSQGQGINQETQY
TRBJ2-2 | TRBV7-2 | ASSLVRLAGVLGTGELF
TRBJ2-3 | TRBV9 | ASSVALAGSTDTQY
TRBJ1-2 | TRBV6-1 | ASSETGFYGYT
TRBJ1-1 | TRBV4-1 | ASSPRTKRRDTEAF
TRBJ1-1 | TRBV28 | ASSGPDREVEAF
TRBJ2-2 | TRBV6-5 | ASSLETDSLRTGELF
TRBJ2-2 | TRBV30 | AWNVGTGELF
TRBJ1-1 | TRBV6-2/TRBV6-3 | ASSYRQGDTEAF
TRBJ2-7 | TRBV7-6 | ASSQRQGLIVEQY
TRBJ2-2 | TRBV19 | ASSAASTRTGELF
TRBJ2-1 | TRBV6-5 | ASSYPRRSDEQF
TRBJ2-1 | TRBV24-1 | ATSDYSGYNEQF
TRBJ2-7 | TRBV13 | ASSLEASGRARRPEQY
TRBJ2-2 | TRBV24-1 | ATSPQGANTGELF
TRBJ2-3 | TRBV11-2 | ASSLLAGGPGTQY
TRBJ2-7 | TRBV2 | ASSGPGTGGYEQY
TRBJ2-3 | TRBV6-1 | ASSPRQRTDTQY
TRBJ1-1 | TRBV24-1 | ATSDPAGGNTEAF
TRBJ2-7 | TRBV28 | ASSLLVGLGGEQY
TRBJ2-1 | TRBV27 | ASSPFLRGSYNEQF
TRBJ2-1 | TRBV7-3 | ASSSQSGHHEQF
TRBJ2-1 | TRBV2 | ASSRTGLGGEQF
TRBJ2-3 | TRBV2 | ASSLRTIPTDTQY
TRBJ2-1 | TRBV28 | ASSTGGTYNEQF
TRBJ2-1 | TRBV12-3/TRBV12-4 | ASSFLSRGNEQF
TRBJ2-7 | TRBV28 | ASSFKVAGGYEQY
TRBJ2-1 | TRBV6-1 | ASSPSPGRGAVYGGYNEQF